Below, 10 T cell receptor beta chains from the same sample are listed, as sequenced in a study of OX40 agonist ivuxolimab in advanced cancers. Sequencing used immunoSEQ multiplex PCR; TCRdb keeps in-frame clones, though not all of them. This sample has 25,000 to 35,000 clones, with 86% found just once. Sample: CD4+ or CD8+ T cells sorted from blood, taken in a trial of the OX40 agonist ivuxolimab. All receptors derive from an adult with an advanced solid tumor such as melanoma, head and neck, liver or kidney cancer.

The CDR3 is CASSRPTETSTDEQYF. In DNA, the CDR3 is TGTGCCAGTAGTAGGCCGACAGAGACCAGCACGGACGAGCAGTACTTC. The chain is built from TRBV19 and TRBJ2-5; weak D call: TRBD1 (5 bases). Gene TRBJ2-7 matches the end of the DNA better, so the J call may be wrong. The CDR3 consists of 16 residues. The germline V gene encodes CDR1 LNHDA and CDR2 SQIVND (reference sequence).

The V and J genes are TRBV9 and TRBJ2-7; either TRBD1 or TRBD2 may fit D (7 bases each). This CDR3 spans 16 amino acids. CDR1 and CDR2 (germline): SGDLS, YYNGEE. Trimming took 2 bases from V and 5 from J, leaving 20 bases between them. DNA for the CDR3: TGTGCCAGCAGCGTTCGACTAGCTACAACAGGGGACGAGCAGTACTTC. Amino acid sequence: CASSVRLATTGDEQYF.

In its sample, this clone was seen a few times. This rearrangement joins TRBV7-2 to TRBJ2-7; possibly TRBD2 for D (5 bases). Germline CDR1 SGHTA, CDR2 FQGNSA. There are 17 residues in the CDR3. The V end lost 2 bases, the J end lost 5 bases, and 22 bases lay between the germline ends. The CDR3, as DNA: TGTGCCAGCAGCTTATTATCTTTCGGCCTAGCAAGGAACGAGCAGTACTTC. This translates into CASSLLSFGLARNEQYF.

The gene calls are TRBV27 and TRBJ2-4, with unresolved D. The CDR3 consists of 13 residues. The ends were cut back, 7 bases at V and 0 bases at J, with 7 bases in the middle. Per the germline V gene, CDR1 is MNHEY and CDR2 is SMNVEV (reference sequence). CDR3 nucleotide sequence: TGTGCCAGCAAGGGAATAGCCAAAAACATTCAGTACTTC. Protein: CASKGIAKNIQYF.

This rearrangement joins TRBV27 to TRBJ2-3, with 7 bases identical to TRBD1. The CDR3 sequence is 15 residues long. J was trimmed by 5 bases and V by 2 bases; bases with no gene match: 7. Germline V gene sequence: CDR1 MNHEY, CDR2 SMNVEV (reference sequence). CDR3 in amino acids: CASSLEGARGDTQYF. The DNA for the CDR3 is TGTGCCAGCAGTTTAGAGGGGGCGCGTGGAGATACGCAGTATTTT.

This sequence joins TRBV2 and TRBJ2-6; no clear D gene. The V end was cut by 8 bases, the J end by 0 bases, with 11 bases between. The germline CDR1 and CDR2 sequences are SNHLY and FYNNEI. The CDR3 covers 15 residues. The CDR3 reads CASRKGSSGANVLTF. The CDR3 nucleotides are TGTGCCAGCCGGAAGGGTAGCTCTGGGGCCAACGTCCTGACTTTC.

This rearrangement joins TRBV7-3 to TRBJ2-1, with TRBD2 identical over 9 bases. J lost 7 bases, V lost 5 bases, and 6 bases had no gene match. The CDR3 extends over 14 amino acids. In germline, CDR1 is SGHTA, CDR2 FQGTGA. The DNA of the CDR3 is TGTGCCAGCAGCATTAGCGGGAGAGAGAATGAGCAGTTCTTC. This sequence encodes CASSISGRENEQFF.

The chain uses TRBV13 and TRBJ2-7, with no clear D. Germline V gives CDR1 PRHDT, CDR2 FYEKMQ (reference sequence). The CDR3 totals 13 residues. The V end lost 8 bases, the J end lost 0 bases, and 11 bases lay between the germline ends. CDR3 sequence (DNA): TGTGCCAGCGGCGACTTTTACTCCTACGAGCAGTACTTC. Translation gives CASGDFYSYEQYF.

This chain uses TRBV11-2 with TRBJ2-7; the D is unclear. Germline V CDR1 and CDR2: SGHAT, FQNNGV. The CDR3 is 13 residues long. Trimming removed 0 bases at V and 3 bases at J, with 6 bases between. This chain's CDR3 is CASSLEGLYEQYF. The CDR3 DNA reads as TGTGCCAGCAGCTTAGAAGGTCTCTACGAGCAGTACTTC. Based on the CDR3 plus reference TRBV11-2 and TRBJ2-7, the full variable domain is EAGVAQSPRYKIIEKRQSVAFWCNPISGHATLYWYQQILGQGPKLLIQFQNNGVVDDSQLPKDRFSAERLKGVDSTLKIQPAKLEDSAVYLCASSLEGLYEQYFGPGTRLTVT.

The rearrangement uses TRBV4-1 and TRBJ1-5, with D uncertain. Trimming pared 1 base from V and 0 bases from J, leaving 7 bases between. From germline, CDR1 is MGHRA and CDR2 YSYEKL. CDR3 length equals 15 residues. In DNA, the CDR3 is TGCGCCAGCAGCCAAGTGTCCGATAGCAATCAGCCCCAGCATTTT. It specifies CASSQVSDSNQPQHF.